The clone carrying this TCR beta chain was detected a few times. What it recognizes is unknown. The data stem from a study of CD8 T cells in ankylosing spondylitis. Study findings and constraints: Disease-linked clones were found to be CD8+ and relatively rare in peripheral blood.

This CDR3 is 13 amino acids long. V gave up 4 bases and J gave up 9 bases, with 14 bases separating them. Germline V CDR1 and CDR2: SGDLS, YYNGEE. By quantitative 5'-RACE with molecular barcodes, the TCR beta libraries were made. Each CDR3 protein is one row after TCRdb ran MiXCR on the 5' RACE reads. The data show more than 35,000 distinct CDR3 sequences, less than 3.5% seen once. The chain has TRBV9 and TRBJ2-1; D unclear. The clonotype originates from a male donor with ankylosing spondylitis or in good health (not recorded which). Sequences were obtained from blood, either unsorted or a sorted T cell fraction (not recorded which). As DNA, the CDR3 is TGTGCCAGCAGCTCGCTAACACAAGGTGAGCAGTTCTTC. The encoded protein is CASSSLTQGEQFF.